This TCR beta chain was sequenced in a study of blood T cell repertoires in COVID-19. About the research overall: Acute and convalescent COVID-19 samples came from the United States, Italy and Spain. T cells, B-cell-depleted T cells, or PBMCs provided the cDNA or gDNA that served as material.

The CDR3 runs to 13 residues. Germline lookup yields CDR1 SGHAT and CDR2 FQNNGV. V was trimmed by 1 base and J by 5 bases, leaving 6 bases between them. Per the authors' pipeline: Cell counts per sample came from amplifying reference gene primers. The assay was immunoSEQ multiplex PCR, and TCRdb's table has in-frame clones only and misses some. V and J calls plus clone size are reproduced from that table; the DNA served to infer D and trimming. The sample consists of under 170,000 clones, around 90% of them appearing once. This sequence joins TRBV11-2 and TRBJ1-5, with D uncertain. Input material: peripheral blood. The receptor comes from a woman aged 55-70 years with active or convalescent COVID-19. The CDR3 DNA sequence: TGTGCCAGCAGCTTAGGCGGGTATCAGCCCCAGCATTTT. This translates into CASSLGGYQPQHF.